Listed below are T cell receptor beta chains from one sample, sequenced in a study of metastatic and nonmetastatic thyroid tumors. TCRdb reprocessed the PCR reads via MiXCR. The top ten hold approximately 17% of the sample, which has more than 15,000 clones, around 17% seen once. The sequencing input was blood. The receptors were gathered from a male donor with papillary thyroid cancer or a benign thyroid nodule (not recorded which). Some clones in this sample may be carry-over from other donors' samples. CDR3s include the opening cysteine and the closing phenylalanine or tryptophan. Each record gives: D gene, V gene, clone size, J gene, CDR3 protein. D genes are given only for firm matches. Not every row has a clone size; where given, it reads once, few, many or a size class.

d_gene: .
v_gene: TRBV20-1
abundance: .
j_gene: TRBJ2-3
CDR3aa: CSAIPVSTDTQYF

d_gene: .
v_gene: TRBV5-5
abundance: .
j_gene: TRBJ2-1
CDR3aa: CASSRPGEANEQFF

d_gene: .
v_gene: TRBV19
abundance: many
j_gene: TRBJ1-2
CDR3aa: CASSIGEAGYTF

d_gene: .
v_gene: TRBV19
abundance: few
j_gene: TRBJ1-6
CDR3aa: CASGGDYNSPLHF

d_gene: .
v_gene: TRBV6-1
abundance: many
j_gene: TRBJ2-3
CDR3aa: CASKGSRGDTQYF

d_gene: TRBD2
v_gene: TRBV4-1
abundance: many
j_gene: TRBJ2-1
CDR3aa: CASSQDLLAGSYEQFF

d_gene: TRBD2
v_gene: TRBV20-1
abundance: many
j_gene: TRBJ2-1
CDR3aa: CSASFRVGLAGTGEQFF

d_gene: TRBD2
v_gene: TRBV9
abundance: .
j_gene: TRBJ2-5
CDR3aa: CASSAHGLAGGAETQYF

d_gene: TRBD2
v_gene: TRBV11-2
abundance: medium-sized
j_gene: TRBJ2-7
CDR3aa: CASSALAGVKGYEQYF

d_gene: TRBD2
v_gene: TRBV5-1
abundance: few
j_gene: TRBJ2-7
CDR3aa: CASSFPVERGVAYEQYF

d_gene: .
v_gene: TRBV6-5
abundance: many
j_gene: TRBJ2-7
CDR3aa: CASSYSTRGEQYF

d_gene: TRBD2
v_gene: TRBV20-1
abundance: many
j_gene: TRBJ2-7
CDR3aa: CSARDEGGSYEQYF

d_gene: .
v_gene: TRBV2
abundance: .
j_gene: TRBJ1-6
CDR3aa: CASSFVEDNSPLHF

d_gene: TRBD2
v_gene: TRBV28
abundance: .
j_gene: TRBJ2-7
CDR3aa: CASSLGTSEHYEQYF

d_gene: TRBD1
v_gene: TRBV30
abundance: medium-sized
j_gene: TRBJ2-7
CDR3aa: CAWKAPGTGGFHEQYF

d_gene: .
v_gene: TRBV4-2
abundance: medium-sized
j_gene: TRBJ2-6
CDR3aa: CASSQGTSSGANVLTF

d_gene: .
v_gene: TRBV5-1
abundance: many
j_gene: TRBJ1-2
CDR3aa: CASSFRGSARSYTF